Following are 32 T cell receptor beta chains from one sample sequenced in a study of shared clonotypes between healthy human individuals. Some clones are missing from TCRdb's copy, which holds only in-frame ones; the method was immunoSEQ multiplex PCR. The sample lists approximately 1.5 million clones, 95% to 99% occurring once. The sample comprised naive CD4+ T cells sorted from blood. Subset indicated: CD45RA+ positively selected. Source of these receptors: a man aged 30 to 45 in good health.

This rearrangement joins TRBV18 to TRBJ2-2; D is undetermined. With 3 bases removed from V and 2 bases from J, the gap between germline ends came to 13 bases. Germline V lookup: CDR1 KGHSH, CDR2 LQKENI. This CDR3 region has 16 residues. The CDR3 nucleotides are TGTGCCAGCTCACCCTACCTGGGCGAAAACACCGGGGAGCTGTTTTTT. Translated, it gives CASSPYLGENTGELFF.

The rearrangement joins TRBV9 to TRBJ1-1, with a possible D match to TRBD1 (5 bases). Germline CDR1 reads SGDLS; CDR2 reads YYNGEE. The V end was cut by 3 bases, the J end by 3 bases, with 9 bases between. CDR3 length equals 13 residues. The chain's CDR3 is CASSADSYTEAFF. The CDR3 DNA sequence: TGTGCCAGCAGCGCCGACAGTTACACTGAAGCTTTCTTT. The variable domain in full, completed from reference TRBV9 and TRBJ1-1, reads DSGVTQTPKHLITATGQRVTLRCSPRSGDLSVYWYQQSLDQGLQFLIQYYNGEERAKGNILERFSAQQFPDLHSELNLSSLELGDSALYFCASSADSYTEAFFGQGTRLTVV.

The rearrangement joins TRBV19 to TRBJ1-1; D perhaps matches TRBD1 (5 bases). CDR1 is LNHDA and CDR2 is SQIVND in the germline V gene (reference sequence). The CDR3 totals 13 residues. Trimming took off 1 base at V and 9 bases at J, with 12 bases between the two ends. The CDR3 DNA follows: TGTGCCAGTAGTATAGTTGTCGGGGGGAAAGCTTTCTTT. Translation: CASSIVVGGKAFF. The full variable domain, its missing parts supplied by reference TRBV19 and TRBJ1-1, is DGGITQSPKYLFRKEGQNVTLSCEQNLNHDAMYWYRQDPGQGLRLIYYSQIVNDFQKGDIAEGYSVSREKKESFPLTVTSAQKNPTAFYLCASSIVVGGKAFFGQGTRLTVV.

The chain is built from TRBV5-6 and TRBJ2-1, with D perhaps TRBD2 (5 bases). V shed 0 bases and J shed 7 bases, with 14 bases lying between them. Germline CDR1 and CDR2: SGHDT and YYEEEE. CDR3 length: 15 residues. Here the CDR3 reads CASSLGRNSGNEQFF. As DNA, the CDR3 is TGTGCCAGCAGCTTGGGGAGGAACTCCGGTAATGAGCAGTTCTTC.

About this clone: The sample carries other DNA sequences with the same CDR3. The chain couples TRBV7-9 to TRBJ2-3; perhaps TRBD2 as D (5 bases). Germline V gene data show CDR1 as SEHNR and CDR2 as FQNEAQ (reference sequence). V was pared by 2 bases and J by 2 bases, with 8 bases between. CDR3 length: 14 amino acids. The CDR3 DNA sequence: TGTGCCAGCAGCTTAAGGGAGATCACAGATACGCAGTATTTT. This translates into CASSLREITDTQYF.

This chain links TRBV19 with TRBJ2-5; unclear D gene. Germline V gene lookup returns CDR1 LNHDA and CDR2 SQIVND (reference sequence). Trimming shortened V by 0 bases and J by 5 bases, and 13 bases separated the two germline ends. The CDR3 consists of 15 residues. The CDR3: CASSIDRSSWETQYF. The CDR3, as DNA: TGTGCCAGTAGTATAGATCGTTCGAGCTGGGAGACCCAGTACTTC.

This clone has a single count. The chain links TRBV18 to TRBJ1-5; weak D call: TRBD1 (6 bases). There are 17 residues in the CDR3. Germline CDR1 reads KGHSH; CDR2 reads LQKENI. V lost 5 bases and J lost 0, with 17 bases in between. The chain's CDR3 is CASSALGGGNSNQPQHF. The DNA of the CDR3 is TGTGCCAGCTCAGCCCTCGGGGGCGGAAATAGCAATCAGCCCCAGCATTTT. The full variable domain, its missing parts supplied by reference TRBV18 and TRBJ1-5, is NAGVMQNPRHLVRRRGQEARLRCSPMKGHSHVYWYRQLPEEGLKFMVYLQKENIIDESGMPKERFSAEFPKEGPSILRIQQVVRGDSAAYFCASSALGGGNSNQPQHFGDGTRLSIL.

The chain joins TRBV6-4 to TRBJ2-3; 10 bases are a match to TRBD2. CDR1 is MRHNA, CDR2 SNTAGT, per germline. The CDR3 is 15 amino acids. V shed 4 bases, J shed 4 bases, and the junction held 5 bases outside the gene matches. The CDR3 spells CASSATSGTADTQYF. The CDR3 nucleotides read TGTGCCAGCAGTGCCACTAGCGGGACCGCAGATACGCAGTATTTT.

The chain recombines TRBV28 with TRBJ2-1; D is possibly TRBD1 or TRBD2 (5 bases each). Trimming stripped 6 bases from V and 14 bases from J, with 20 bases between. Germline assignment: CDR1 MDHEN and CDR2 SYDVKM. The CDR3 runs to 13 residues. The CDR3 region is CASSRLGADKEFF. The CDR3 bases are TGTGCCAGCAGCCGACTCGGGGCAGATAAGGAGTTCTTC.

The V gene is TRBV7-9, the J gene TRBJ1-1, with unresolved D. The CDR3 has 15 residues. V lost 5 bases to trimming and J lost 1 base, with 14 bases between them. CDR1 is SEHNR and CDR2 is FQNEAQ in the germline V gene (reference sequence). This CDR3 is CASSPAEWRNTEAFF. For the CDR3, the DNA is TGTGCCAGCAGCCCAGCTGAGTGGAGGAACACTGAAGCTTTCTTT.

This clone was counted once. The genes are TRBV5-5 and TRBJ2-7, with D maybe TRBD1 (5 bases). V shed 0 bases and J shed 4 bases, with 14 bases lying between them. Germline V gene lookup returns CDR1 SGHKS and CDR2 YYEKEE (reference sequence). This CDR3 spans 15 amino acids. CDR3 coding DNA: TGTGCCAGCAGCTTGGTAAGGGGTACCTCATACGAGCAGTACTTC. Residues: CASSLVRGTSYEQYF.

This clone was recorded once. The V gene is TRBV11-2, the J gene TRBJ2-2, with 7 bases fitting TRBD2. This CDR3 has 15 amino acids. V was clipped by 3 bases and J by 4 bases; unmatched bases: 5. The V gene's germline CDR1 is SGHAT and CDR2 FQNNGV. CDR3 protein: CASSLGRAGTGELFF. Written as DNA, the CDR3 is TGTGCCAGCAGCTTGGGGAGGGCTGGCACCGGGGAGCTGTTTTTT.

J is TRBJ2-3 and V is TRBV10-3; TRBD1 might be the D (8 bases). Trimming removed 2 bases at V and 1 base at J, with 16 bases between. Germline values: CDR1 ENHRY, CDR2 SYGVKD. The CDR3 has 17 amino acids. The CDR3 nucleotides read TGTGCCATCAGTGAGGCGTACAGGGGGGGCGGCACAGATACGCAGTATTTT. It encodes CAISEAYRGGGTDTQYF.

Of note for this clone: The sample carries other DNA sequences with the same CDR3. V usage is TRBV9 and J usage is TRBJ2-1; no clear D gene. Trimming removed 0 bases from V and 1 base from J, with 8 bases in between. CDR1 is SGDLS, CDR2 YYNGEE, per germline. The CDR3 totals 15 residues. Here the CDR3 reads CASSVGSGSYNEQFF. The CDR3 DNA follows: TGTGCCAGCAGCGTAGGTTCGGGTTCCTACAATGAGCAGTTCTTC. Using reference TRBV9 and TRBJ2-1 for the parts outside the CDR3, the full variable domain is DSGVTQTPKHLITATGQRVTLRCSPRSGDLSVYWYQQSLDQGLQFLIQYYNGEERAKGNILERFSAQQFPDLHSELNLSSLELGDSALYFCASSVGSGSYNEQFFGPGTRLTVL.

This clone was observed once. The chain is built from TRBV28 and TRBJ2-7, with D perhaps matching TRBD1 (6 bases). The CDR3 has 14 amino acids. Looked up from germline, CDR1 is MDHEN and CDR2 is SYDVKM. V was clipped by 2 bases and J by 4 bases, with 12 bases between them. CDR3 nucleotides: TGTGCCAGCAGTTTAGGGGGCTCCCATTACGAGCAGTACTTC. Protein sequence: CASSLGGSHYEQYF.

The chain carries TRBV6-5 and TRBJ2-7, with a tentative D call TRBD1 (6 bases). The germline gives CDR1 MNHEY, CDR2 SVGAGI. CDR3 length: 15 amino acids. With 5 bases removed from V and 3 bases from J, the gap between germline ends came to 17 bases. The CDR3 protein is CASSKRQERFYEQYF. For the CDR3, the DNA is TGTGCCAGCAGTAAACGACAGGAGAGATTCTACGAGCAGTACTTC.

The gene calls are TRBV10-2 and TRBJ2-1, with a possible D match to TRBD2 (5 bases). This CDR3 has 14 residues. V was pared by 3 bases and J by 12 bases, with 18 bases between. The V gene's germline CDR1 is WSHSY and CDR2 SAAADI. DNA for the CDR3: TGCGCCAGCAGTGAAGAAGGAGTGGGAGAGGTGCAGTTCTTC. This sequence encodes CASSEEGVGEVQFF.

The rearrangement joins TRBV7-2 to TRBJ1-3; D not resolved. Germline V gene sequence: CDR1 SGHTA, CDR2 FQGNSA. V was trimmed by 2 bases and J by 0 bases, leaving 8 bases between them. This CDR3 contains 15 residues. The CDR3 protein is CASSLSVGSGNTIYF. In DNA, the CDR3 is TGTGCCAGCAGCTTATCCGTGGGCTCTGGAAACACCATATATTTT.

The chain uses TRBV5-1 and TRBJ2-5; no clear D. Trimming took 3 bases from V and 9 from J, leaving 9 bases between them. Germline V lookup: CDR1 SGHRS, CDR2 YFSETQ. The CDR3 extends over 11 amino acids. CDR3 residues: CASSSPGSQYF. Here the CDR3 DNA reads TGCGCCAGCAGCTCGCCCGGCTCCCAGTACTTC.

The V gene is TRBV7-9, the J gene TRBJ1-1; D ambiguous. The CDR3 consists of 14 residues. The V gene's germline CDR1 is SEHNR and CDR2 FQNEAQ (reference sequence). The V end lost 3 bases, the J end lost 1 base, and 9 bases lay between the germline ends. The CDR3 DNA reads TGTGCCAGCAGCTTCCCGGGTACGAACACTGAAGCTTTCTTT. It specifies CASSFPGTNTEAFF.

This chain links TRBV18 with TRBJ2-3; 11 bases line up with TRBD2. V trimming: 6 bases; J trimming: 0 bases; junction bases outside the gene matches: 11. Germline lookup yields CDR1 KGHSH and CDR2 LQKENI. The CDR3 sequence is 18 residues long. The DNA for the CDR3 is TGTGCCAGCTCTACACTAGCGGGAGTGAATCCTAGCACAGATACGCAGTATTTT. It specifies CASSTLAGVNPSTDTQYF. Drawing the rest from reference TRBV18 and TRBJ2-3, the complete variable domain is NAGVMQNPRHLVRRRGQEARLRCSPMKGHSHVYWYRQLPEEGLKFMVYLQKENIIDESGMPKERFSAEFPKEGPSILRIQQVVRGDSAAYFCASSTLAGVNPSTDTQYFGPGTRLTVL.

Concerning this clone: Distinct nucleotide sequences in the sample also encode this CDR3. The rearrangement uses TRBV28 and TRBJ2-1; D is uncertain. Germline lookup yields CDR1 MDHEN and CDR2 SYDVKM. The CDR3 sequence is 13 residues long. Trimming cost V 6 bases and J 0 bases, with 6 bases left between them. The CDR3 loop is CASSQDSYNEQFF. CDR3 DNA: TGTGCCAGCAGCCAGGACTCCTACAATGAGCAGTTCTTC.

The chain uses TRBV5-1 and TRBJ2-2, with D perhaps TRBD2 (6 bases). The V end was cut by 4 bases, the J end by 4 bases, with 11 bases between. The germline V gene encodes CDR1 SGHRS and CDR2 YFSETQ. The CDR3 length is 14 residues. CDR3 in DNA: TGCGCCAGCAGCATAGGAGGGCCCACCGGGGAGCTGTTTTTT. This encodes CASSIGGPTGELFF.

V is TRBV9 and J is TRBJ1-1, with D uncertain. Germline V gene data show CDR1 as SGDLS and CDR2 as YYNGEE. The ends were cut back, 0 bases at V and 3 bases at J, with 6 bases in the middle. The CDR3 is 13 residues long. The CDR3 nucleotides are TGTGCCAGCAGCGTAGAAAGGGACACTGAAGCTTTCTTT. This encodes CASSVERDTEAFF.

The chain joins TRBV5-5 to TRBJ1-1; a possible D gene is TRBD1 (6 bases). V lost 6 bases to trimming and J lost 0 bases, with 18 bases between them. Germline V gene sequence: CDR1 SGHKS, CDR2 YYEKEE (reference sequence). The CDR3 consists of 16 residues. This chain's CDR3 is CASTLRGTTMNTEAFF. CDR3 nucleotide sequence: TGTGCCAGCACCCTTCGGGGGACAACAATGAACACTGAAGCTTTCTTT.

The chain is built from TRBV2 and TRBJ2-1; 9 positions match TRBD2. The CDR3 sequence is 12 residues long. Germline V gene sequence: CDR1 SNHLY, CDR2 FYNNEI. V was clipped by 10 bases and J by 12 bases; unmatched bases: 10. The CDR3 sequence is CATAQREVGQFF. The CDR3 DNA sequence: TGTGCCACAGCACAGCGGGAGGTGGGGCAGTTCTTC.

The V gene is TRBV4-2, the J gene TRBJ1-1; weak D call: TRBD1 (5 bases). Germline V CDR1 and CDR2: LGHNA, YNFKEQ. This CDR3 is built from 13 residues. The V end was cut by 6 bases, the J end by 2 bases, with 10 bases between. DNA of the CDR3: TGTGCCAGCAGTATTACAGGCAACACTGAAGCTTTCTTT. Protein: CASSITGNTEAFF.

The chain is built from TRBV14 and TRBJ1-1; tentative D call: TRBD1 (5 bases). The CDR3 sequence is 13 residues long. The ends were cut back, 4 bases at V and 7 bases at J, with 13 bases in the middle. The germline V gene encodes CDR1 SGHDN and CDR2 FVKESK. CDR3 DNA: TGTGCCAGCAGCCTCCGACCGGGGGGTGAAGCTTTCTTT. This translates into CASSLRPGGEAFF.

The V gene is TRBV6-1, the J gene TRBJ2-1; 7 bases fit TRBD1. The CDR3 loop spans 13 amino acids. V lost 8 bases to trimming and J lost 3 bases; unmatched junction nucleotides: 4. Germline values: CDR1 MNHNS, CDR2 SASEGT. DNA of the CDR3: TGTGCCAGCCTCCGGGACAGCTACAATGAGCAGTTCTTC. It encodes CASLRDSYNEQFF.

The count of this clone is one. The chain links TRBV4-1 to TRBJ2-1; D may be TRBD1 or TRBD2 (5 bases each). Looked up from germline, CDR1 is MGHRA and CDR2 is YSYEKL. V gave up 1 base and J gave up 3 bases, with 19 bases separating them. The length of the CDR3 is 18 residues. The CDR3 protein is CASSQGGDRADHYNEQFF. The CDR3 DNA follows: TGCGCCAGCAGCCAAGGAGGGGACCGAGCGGACCACTACAATGAGCAGTTCTTC.

The chain carries TRBV7-2 and TRBJ2-7; D remains unclear. Trimming left V 5 bases short and J 3 bases short, with 5 bases between. The CDR3 spans 11 residues. Germline lookup yields CDR1 SGHTA and CDR2 FQGNSA. CDR3 nucleotides: TGTGCCAGCAGCGTTTACTACGAGCAGTACTTC. Protein product: CASSVYYEQYF.

This chain links TRBV7-2 with TRBJ2-2, with 10 nucleotides matching TRBD1. CDR3 size: 15 residues. Germline CDR1 is SGHTA and CDR2 is FQGNSA. The V gene end was trimmed by 5 bases and the J gene end by 5 bases; junction bases not matched to a gene: 5. CDR3 region: CASSLTGGSTGELFF. Here the CDR3 DNA reads TGTGCCAGCAGCCTGACAGGGGGCAGTACCGGGGAGCTGTTTTTT.